These 12 T cell receptor beta chains share one sample of origin, sequenced in a study of identifying expanded T cells in peripheral blood. The data were produced by immunoSEQ multiplex PCR, yet TCRdb's version contains in-frame clones alone and is incomplete. The sample has around 47,000 clones, 82% seen once. The sequenced sample consisted of blood. These receptors all stem from a person aged 18 to 70 in good health.

CDR3 in DNA: TGTGCCAGCCAAACAGGGGTACGAAGCACAGATACGCAGTATTTT. This gives the protein CASQTGVRSTDTQYF. The chain recombines TRBV6-1 with TRBJ2-3, with 7 bases identical to TRBD1. The CDR3 spans 15 residues. V shed 8 bases and J 0 bases; nucleotides not matched to a gene: 8. From germline, CDR1 is MNHNS and CDR2 SASEGT.

This chain connects TRBV7-8 to TRBJ1-1; TRBD1 might be the D (5 bases). This CDR3 is 16 amino acids long. Germline V lookup: CDR1 SGHVS, CDR2 FQNEAQ. Trimming removed 3 bases at V and 3 bases at J, with 17 bases between. The CDR3 nucleotides read TGTGCCAGCAGCTTTTCTCCCAGGGTGTACGACACTGAAGCTTTCTTT. Its protein is CASSFSPRVYDTEAFF.

The chain recombines TRBV10-3 with TRBJ1-2; a weak D match, TRBD1 (6 bases). There are 14 residues in the CDR3. Germline-derived CDR1 and CDR2 are ENHRY and SYGVKD. The V end lost 6 bases, the J end lost 2 bases, and 13 bases lay between the germline ends. The CDR3 DNA follows: TGTGCCATCAGCCAAAGACAGGCGAACTATGGCTACACCTTC. Amino acids: CAISQRQANYGYTF.

This clone has a single count. V and J are TRBV30 and TRBJ1-4; D gene uncertain. The CDR3 totals 13 residues. Germline assignment: CDR1 GTSNPN and CDR2 SVGIG (reference sequence). V was shortened by 6 bases and J by 0 bases, with 8 bases between the two germline ends. The CDR3 DNA sequence: TGTGCCTGCACACAGTCAACTAATGAAAAACTGTTTTTT. Translating gives CACTQSTNEKLFF.

This clone was seen a few times. The rearrangement uses TRBV7-2 and TRBJ2-1; a possible D gene is TRBD2 (6 bases). The CDR3 covers 12 residues. V was trimmed by 4 bases and J by 14 bases, leaving 15 bases between them. Germline V gene lookup returns CDR1 SGHTA and CDR2 FQGNSA. The DNA for the CDR3 is TGTGCCAGCAGCTCCCGGGGGAGTAGGAAGTTCTTC. Amino acids: CASSSRGSRKFF.

The chain uses TRBV2 and TRBJ2-3, with TRBD2 matching 7 bases. Trimming at V came to 7 bases and at J to 5 bases, leaving 12 bases not matched to a gene. In germline, CDR1 is SNHLY, CDR2 FYNNEI. The CDR3 runs to 15 residues. CDR3 coding DNA: TGTGCCAGCACCCGCTTGTGGGGGGGTATAGATACGCAGTATTTT. Protein: CASTRLWGGIDTQYF.

J is TRBJ2-1 and V is TRBV9; the D gene could be TRBD1 or TRBD2 (5 bases each). Germline V gene data show CDR1 as SGDLS and CDR2 as YYNGEE. Deletions cut 0 bases from V and 3 bases from J, with 10 bases between. The CDR3 spans 15 residues. CDR3 sequence: CASSVAGTDYNEQFF. The CDR3 nucleotides are TGTGCCAGCAGCGTAGCCGGGACCGACTACAATGAGCAGTTCTTC. Supplemented by reference TRBV9 and TRBJ2-1, the full variable domain reads DSGVTQTPKHLITATGQRVTLRCSPRSGDLSVYWYQQSLDQGLQFLIQYYNGEERAKGNILERFSAQQFPDLHSELNLSSLELGDSALYFCASSVAGTDYNEQFFGPGTRLTVL.

CDR3 loop: CASTGQGGGYTF. CDR3 DNA: TGTGCCAGCACCGGACAGGGAGGTGGCTACACCTTC. This chain joins TRBV6-5 and TRBJ1-2; 8 bases align to TRBD1. The junction had 5 bases not matched to a gene; V was cut back by 7 bases and J by 7 bases. Germline CDR1 and CDR2: MNHEY and SVGAGI. The CDR3 runs 12 residues.

The chain couples TRBV5-1 to TRBJ2-3; D may be TRBD1 (5 bases). Deletions cut 4 bases from V and 3 bases from J, with 18 bases between. This CDR3 is 16 amino acids long. CDR1 and CDR2 from the germline V gene are SGHRS and YFSETQ. The CDR3 region has the DNA TGCGCCAGCAGCCCCTCGGCGGCAGGGCGAACAGATACGCAGTATTTT. It yields the protein CASSPSAAGRTDTQYF.

The V gene is TRBV19, the J gene TRBJ1-5; D gene ambiguous. This CDR3 has 16 amino acids. V lost 1 base and J lost 6, with 16 bases in between. CDR1 is LNHDA, CDR2 SQIVND, per germline (reference sequence). CDR3 residues: CASSIVSAEGGQPQHF. Written as DNA, the CDR3 is TGTGCCAGTAGTATAGTGTCGGCAGAAGGAGGTCAGCCCCAGCATTTT.

V and J are TRBV5-6 and TRBJ2-4; 7 bases fit TRBD1. The junction had 0 bases not matched to a gene; V was cut back by 2 bases and J by 1 base. The CDR3 is 14 residues long. Germline V gene data show CDR1 as SGHDT and CDR2 as YYEEEE. DNA for the CDR3: TGTGCCAGCAGCTTCAGGGGGGCCAAAAACATTCAGTACTTC. It is translated as CASSFRGAKNIQYF.

V usage is TRBV15 and J usage is TRBJ1-4; tentatively, D is TRBD1 (6 bases). The V end was cut by 4 bases, the J end by 8 bases, with 17 bases between. CDR3 length: 15 amino acids. Germline CDR1 reads LNHNV; CDR2 reads YYDKDF (reference sequence). The CDR3 DNA reads as TGTGCCACCAGCACCAACAGGGTATCATACGAAAAACTGTTTTTT. Protein product: CATSTNRVSYEKLFF. The full variable domain, with the rest looked up from reference TRBV15 and TRBJ1-4, is DAMVIQNPRYQVTQFGKPVTLSCSQTLNHNVMYWYQQKSSQAPKLLFHYYDKDFNNEADTPDNFQSRRPNTSFCFLDIRSPGLGDTAMYLCATSTNRVSYEKLFFGSGTQLSVL.